Listed below are T cell receptor beta chains from one sample, sequenced in a study of OX40 agonist ivuxolimab in advanced cancers. Produced via immunoSEQ multiplex PCR; TCRdb's table is partial and in-frame only. The sample includes about 51,000 clones, 60% to 80% seen only once; the top ten take roughly 2%. Specimen: CD4+ or CD8+ T cells sorted from blood, collected in a trial of the OX40 agonist ivuxolimab. These receptors all stem from an adult with an advanced solid tumor such as melanoma, head and neck, liver or kidney cancer. Both conserved end residues are part of each CDR3. The D gene is left open where the match is weak. For some rows the clone size is stated as once, few or many, or as a class when expanded; others skip it.

size,D,V,J,length,DNA,CDR3
NA,TRBD2,TRBV11-3,TRBJ2-2,19,TGTGCCAGCAGCGACGCCTCAGGGAGGACTAGCGGTTACACCGGGGAGCTGTTTTTT,CASSDASGRTSGYTGELFF
NA,NA,TRBV29-1,TRBJ1-2,13,TGCAGCGTTGATTTTGCAGGCAACTATGGCTACACCTTC,CSVDFAGNYGYTF
once,TRBD1,TRBV30,TRBJ1-4,15,TGTGCCTGGAGTCTATCTGACAGGGTTAATGAAAAACTGTTTTTT,CAWSLSDRVNEKLFF
few,NA,TRBV5-1,TRBJ2-1,16,TGCGCCAGCAGTCCCGGCAGTCAGAGCTCCTACAATGAGCAGTTCTTC,CASSPGSQSSYNEQFF
NA,TRBD2,TRBV6-1,TRBJ2-7,14,TGTGCCAGCACGGGACTAGCGTTTGGCGACGAGCAGTACTTC,CASTGLAFGDEQYF
few,NA,TRBV18,TRBJ2-6,14,TGTGCCAGCTCACCCCGTACCGGGGCCAACGTCCTGACTTTC,CASSPRTGANVLTF
few,NA,TRBV6-1,TRBJ1-2,12,TGTGCCAGCAGGATGCCGGGACGTGGCTACACCTTC,CASRMPGRGYTF
once,NA,TRBV7-6,TRBJ2-3,13,TGTGCCAGCAGCTCCCAAAACCAAGAACGGCAGTATTTT,CASSSQNQERQYF
NA,NA,TRBV15,TRBJ1-3,15,TGTGCCACCAGCAGAGATGTGGGGGCTGGAAACACCATATATTTT,CATSRDVGAGNTIYF
NA,NA,TRBV7-8,TRBJ2-1,15,TGTGCCAGCAGCTTACCATCTACAAGCTACAATGAGCAGTTCTTC,CASSLPSTSYNEQFF
NA,TRBD2,TRBV10-3,TRBJ2-3,16,TGTGCCATCAGCGCTCCCTTGGCGGGAGGCACAGATACGCAGTATTTT,CAISAPLAGGTDTQYF
NA,TRBD1,TRBV9,TRBJ1-5,14,TGTGCCAGCAGCGTCTCGGGGACAGGTCAGCCCCAGCATTTT,CASSVSGTGQPQHF
few,NA,TRBV5-5,TRBJ1-3,16,TGTGCCAGCAGCTTGGATGCGGGGACCTCTGGAAACACCATATATTTT,CASSLDAGTSGNTIYF
NA,NA,TRBV28,TRBJ1-5,15,TGTGCCAGCAGCCCAGGGTCTTTCCTCAATCAGCCCCAGCATTTT,CASSPGSFLNQPQHF
NA,NA,TRBV11-2,TRBJ1-1,14,TGTGCCAGCAGCTTAGATCCGTGGGACACTGAAGCTTTCTTT,CASSLDPWDTEAFF
once,TRBD2,TRBV6-5,TRBJ2-7,12,TGTGCCAGCGGGGGGGGAATCTACGAGCAGTACTTC,CASGGGIYEQYF
once,TRBD1,TRBV19,TRBJ1-1,15,TGTGCCAGTAGTCCGCCTCAGGACAGGTTCTCGGAAGCTTTCTTT,CASSPPQDRFSEAFF
NA,TRBD2,TRBV28,TRBJ2-5,13,TGTGCCAGCAGCGGGAGGCCCCAAGAGACCCAGTACTTC,CASSGRPQETQYF
NA,NA,TRBV18,TRBJ1-1,14,TGTGCCAGCTCCCTGTTGCAACAGCAGGACGTAGCTTTCTTT,CASSLLQQQDVAFF